These 7 T cell receptor beta chains originate from one sample sequenced in a study of cytomegalovirus exposure and HLA in healthy donors. It was with 60 Vbeta and 13 Jbeta primers that the PCR ran. The protocol was immunoSEQ multiplex PCR, while the TCRdb copy is restricted to in-frame clones and leaves out a portion. This sample carries around 130,000 clones, approximately 79% of them seen once, and the ten largest clones take around 2%. Specimen: PBMCs. Receptor source: a man aged 30 to 39 in good health and CMV-seronegative.

The chain couples TRBV28 to TRBJ2-1, with 11 bases lining up with TRBD2. Germline CDR1 MDHEN, CDR2 SYDVKM. This CDR3 has 14 residues. J lost 8 bases, V lost 6 bases, and 6 bases had no gene match. CDR3 residues: CASRASGGHYEQFF. The CDR3 DNA sequence: TGTGCCAGCAGGGCTAGCGGGGGGCACTATGAGCAGTTCTTC.

The rearrangement uses TRBV25-1 and TRBJ2-7; D is unclear. This CDR3 contains 15 residues. V gave up 3 bases and J gave up 2 bases, with 14 bases separating them. Per the germline V gene, CDR1 is MGHDK and CDR2 is SYGVNS. Here the CDR3 DNA reads TGTGCCAGCAGTGATAGAGAGGCTTGGACCTACGAGCAGTACTTC. The encoded protein is CASSDREAWTYEQYF.

A few counts support this clone. The rearrangement uses TRBV5-1 and TRBJ2-5; 9 positions match TRBD2. The CDR3 has 18 amino acids. Germline loops: CDR1 SGHRS, CDR2 YFSETQ. The junction had 14 bases not matched to a gene; V was cut back by 1 base and J by 4 bases. For the CDR3, the DNA is TGCGCCAGCAGCTTGTCGGCTAGCGGGGTCTCAGTTCTAGAGACCCAGTACTTC. Its translation: CASSLSASGVSVLETQYF.

This sequence joins TRBV5-1 and TRBJ2-1; 11 nucleotides agree with TRBD2. The CDR3 covers 17 residues. Germline lookup yields CDR1 SGHRS and CDR2 YFSETQ. The V gene end was trimmed by 4 bases and the J gene end by 0 bases; junction bases not matched to a gene: 6. CDR3 in DNA: TGCGCCAGCAGCCGGACTAGCGGGTGGAGCTCCTACAATGAGCAGTTCTTC. This translates into CASSRTSGWSSYNEQFF.

V is TRBV10-3 and J is TRBJ2-5; TRBD2 agrees at 11 bases. The V gene end was trimmed by 4 bases and the J gene end by 2 bases; junction bases not matched to a gene: 6. From germline, CDR1 is ENHRY and CDR2 SYGVKD. This CDR3 has 16 residues. This CDR3 is CAISAGLAAKQETQYF. The CDR3 coding sequence is TGTGCCATCAGTGCGGGACTAGCGGCGAAACAAGAGACCCAGTACTTC.

This clone was recorded once. The chain employs TRBV15 and TRBJ1-1; unclear D gene. The germline V gene has CDR1 LNHNV and CDR2 YYDKDF (reference sequence). V lost 7 bases and J lost 0, with 12 bases in between. This CDR3 contains 14 residues. The CDR3 nucleotides are TGTGCCACCACCCAGGAGGGTGTGAACACTGAAGCTTTCTTT. Its translation is CATTQEGVNTEAFF.

V is TRBV7-9 and J is TRBJ1-4; D not resolved. The V end lost 2 bases, the J end lost 5 bases, and 9 bases lay between the germline ends. CDR1 and CDR2 from the germline V gene are SEHNR and FQNEAQ (reference sequence). The CDR3 contains 14 residues. CDR3 loop: CASSLRERNEKLFF. CDR3 sequence (DNA): TGTGCCAGCAGCTTACGCGAGCGGAATGAAAAACTGTTTTTT.